This TCR beta chain derives from a study of shared clonotypes between healthy human individuals. The CDR3 covers 18 residues. The study's findings and limits: Around 4.7% of naive CD4 clonotypes were shared across a few donors. Clonotype sharing among donors, it was expected, would be affected by sequencing depth.

As for this clone: The antigen is not known.

The study drew all its donors from Caucasian adults living in Nashville, Tennessee. Method: immunoSEQ multiplex PCR; TCRdb's copy keeps in-frame clones and lacks some. The table shows more than 2 million clones, with around 95% occurring only once. Sequencing was carried out using naive CD4+ T cells sorted from blood. Subset here: CD45RA+ positively selected. This receptor was identified in a young man in good health. The V and J genes are TRBV1 and TRBJ1-6; the DNA was not compared with TRBD1, the D call given in the table. TRBV1 corresponds to a pseudogene. Here the CDR3 reads CTSSQRGTGSSYNSPLHF. DNA of the CDR3: TGCACCAGCAGCCAGAGAGGGACAGGAAGCTCCTATAATTCACCCCTCCACTTT.